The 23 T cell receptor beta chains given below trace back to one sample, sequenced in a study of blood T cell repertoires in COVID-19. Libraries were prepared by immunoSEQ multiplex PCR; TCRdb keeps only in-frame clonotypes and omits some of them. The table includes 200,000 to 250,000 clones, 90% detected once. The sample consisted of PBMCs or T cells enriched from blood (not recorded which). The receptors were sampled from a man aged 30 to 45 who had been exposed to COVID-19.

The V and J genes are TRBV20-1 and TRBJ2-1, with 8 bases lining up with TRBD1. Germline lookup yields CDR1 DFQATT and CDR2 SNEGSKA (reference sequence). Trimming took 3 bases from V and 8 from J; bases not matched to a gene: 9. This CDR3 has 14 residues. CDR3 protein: CSASSPGGFDEQFF. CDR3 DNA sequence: TGCAGTGCTAGTTCTCCAGGGGGCTTCGATGAGCAGTTCTTC.

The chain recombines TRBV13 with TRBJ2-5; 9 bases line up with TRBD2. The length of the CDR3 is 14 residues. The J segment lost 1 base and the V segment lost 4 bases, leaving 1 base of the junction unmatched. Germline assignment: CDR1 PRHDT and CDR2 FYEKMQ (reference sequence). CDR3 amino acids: CASSYSGGQETQYF. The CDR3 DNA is TGTGCCAGCAGCTATAGCGGGGGCCAAGAGACCCAGTACTTC.

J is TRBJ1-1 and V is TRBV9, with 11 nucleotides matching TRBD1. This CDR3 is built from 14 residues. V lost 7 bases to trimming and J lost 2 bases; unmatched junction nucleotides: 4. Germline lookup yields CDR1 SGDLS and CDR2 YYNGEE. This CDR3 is CASGRTGGNTEAFF. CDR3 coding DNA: TGTGCCAGCGGTCGGACAGGGGGCAACACTGAAGCTTTCTTT.

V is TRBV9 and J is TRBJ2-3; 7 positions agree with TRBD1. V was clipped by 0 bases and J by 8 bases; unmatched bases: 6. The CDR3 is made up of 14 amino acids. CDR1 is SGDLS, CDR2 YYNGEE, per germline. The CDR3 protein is CASSVGNSGGTQYF. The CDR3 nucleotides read TGTGCCAGCAGCGTAGGGAACTCAGGGGGTACGCAGTATTTT. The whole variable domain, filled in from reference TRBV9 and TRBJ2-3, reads DSGVTQTPKHLITATGQRVTLRCSPRSGDLSVYWYQQSLDQGLQFLIQYYNGEERAKGNILERFSAQQFPDLHSELNLSSLELGDSALYFCASSVGNSGGTQYFGPGTRLTVL.

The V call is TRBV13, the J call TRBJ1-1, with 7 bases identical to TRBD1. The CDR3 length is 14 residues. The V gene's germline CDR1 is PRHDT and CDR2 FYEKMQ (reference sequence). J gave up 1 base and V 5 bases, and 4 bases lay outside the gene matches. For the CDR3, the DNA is TGTGCCAGCAGCACTTACAGGGGGAACACTGAAGCTTTCTTT. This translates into CASSTYRGNTEAFF.

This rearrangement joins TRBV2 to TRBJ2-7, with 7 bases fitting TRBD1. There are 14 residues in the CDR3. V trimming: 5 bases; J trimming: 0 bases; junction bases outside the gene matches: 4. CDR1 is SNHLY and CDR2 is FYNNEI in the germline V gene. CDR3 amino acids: CASSLGQSSYEQYF. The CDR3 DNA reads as TGTGCCAGCAGTTTGGGACAGAGCTCCTACGAGCAGTACTTC.

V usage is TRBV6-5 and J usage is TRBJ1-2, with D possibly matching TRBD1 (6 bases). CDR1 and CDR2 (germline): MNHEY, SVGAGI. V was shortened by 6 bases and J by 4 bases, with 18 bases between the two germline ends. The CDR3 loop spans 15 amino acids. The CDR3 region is CASSTPGQGFYGYTF. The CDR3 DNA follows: TGTGCCAGCAGCACCCCCGGGCAGGGGTTCTATGGCTACACCTTC.

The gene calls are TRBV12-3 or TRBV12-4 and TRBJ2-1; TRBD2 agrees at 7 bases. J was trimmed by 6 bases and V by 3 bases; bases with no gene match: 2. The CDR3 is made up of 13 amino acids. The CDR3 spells CASSLREGNEQFF. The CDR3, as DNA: TGTGCCAGCAGTTTGAGGGAGGGCAATGAGCAGTTCTTC.

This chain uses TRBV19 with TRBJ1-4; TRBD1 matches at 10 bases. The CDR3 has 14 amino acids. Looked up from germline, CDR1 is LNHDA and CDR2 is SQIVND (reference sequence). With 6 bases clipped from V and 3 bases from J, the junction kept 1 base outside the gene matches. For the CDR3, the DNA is TGTGCCAGTAGGGACAGGGGGGCTAATGAAAAACTGTTTTTT. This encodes CASRDRGANEKLFF.

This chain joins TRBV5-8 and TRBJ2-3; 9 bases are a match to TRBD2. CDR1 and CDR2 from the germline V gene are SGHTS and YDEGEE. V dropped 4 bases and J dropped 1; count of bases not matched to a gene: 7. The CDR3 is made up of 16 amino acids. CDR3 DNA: TGTGCCAGCAGCATCAGACAGCGGGGGGGCACAGATACGCAGTATTTT. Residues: CASSIRQRGGTDTQYF.

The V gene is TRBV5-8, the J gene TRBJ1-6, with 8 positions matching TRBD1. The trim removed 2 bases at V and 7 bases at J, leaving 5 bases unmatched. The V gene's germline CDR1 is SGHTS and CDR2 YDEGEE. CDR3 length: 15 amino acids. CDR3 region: CASSFRQGRNSPLHF. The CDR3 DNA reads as TGTGCCAGCAGCTTCCGACAGGGGAGGAATTCACCCCTCCACTTT.

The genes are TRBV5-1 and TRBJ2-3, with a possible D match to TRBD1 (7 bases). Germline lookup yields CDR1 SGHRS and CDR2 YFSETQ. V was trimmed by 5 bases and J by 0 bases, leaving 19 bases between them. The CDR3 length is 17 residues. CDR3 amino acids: CASSRDREVYSTDTQYF. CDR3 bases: TGCGCCAGCAGTCGAGACAGGGAGGTTTATAGCACAGATACGCAGTATTTT. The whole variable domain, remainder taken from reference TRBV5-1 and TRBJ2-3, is KAGVTQTPRYLIKTRGQQVTLSCSPISGHRSVSWYQQTPGQGLQFLFEYFSETQRNKGNFPGRFSGRQFSNSRSEMNVSTLELGDSALYLCASSRDREVYSTDTQYFGPGTRLTVL.

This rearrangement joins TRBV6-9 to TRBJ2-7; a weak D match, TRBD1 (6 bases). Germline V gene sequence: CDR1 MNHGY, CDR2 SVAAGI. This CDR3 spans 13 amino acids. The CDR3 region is CASGRTAPREQYF. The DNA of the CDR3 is TGTGCGAGCGGCAGGACAGCACCGAGGGAGCAGTACTTC.

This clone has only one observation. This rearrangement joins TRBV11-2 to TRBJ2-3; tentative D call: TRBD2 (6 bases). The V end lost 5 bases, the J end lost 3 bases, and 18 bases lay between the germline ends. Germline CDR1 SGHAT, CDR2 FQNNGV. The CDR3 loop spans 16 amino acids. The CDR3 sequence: CASSTLGGRVTDTQYF. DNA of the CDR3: TGTGCCAGCAGCACCTTGGGGGGACGGGTGACAGATACGCAGTATTTT.

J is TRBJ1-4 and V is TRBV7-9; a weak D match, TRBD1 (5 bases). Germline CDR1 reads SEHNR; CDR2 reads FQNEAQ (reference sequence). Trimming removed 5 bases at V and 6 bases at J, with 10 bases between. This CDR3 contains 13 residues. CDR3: CASSGGVYEKLFF. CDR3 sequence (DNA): TGTGCCAGCAGCGGGGGGGTATATGAAAAACTGTTTTTT.

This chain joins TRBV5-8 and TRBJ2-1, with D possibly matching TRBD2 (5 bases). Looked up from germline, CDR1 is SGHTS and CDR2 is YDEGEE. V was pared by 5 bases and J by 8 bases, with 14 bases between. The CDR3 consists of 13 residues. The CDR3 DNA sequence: TGTGCCAGCAGGGGTTGGAGCGGTGATGAGCAGTTCTTC. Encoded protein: CASRGWSGDEQFF.

The CDR3 sequence: CASSISGAYEQYF. In DNA, the CDR3 is TGCGCCAGCAGCATAAGCGGAGCCTACGAGCAGTACTTC. The chain joins TRBV4-1 to TRBJ2-7, with D tentatively TRBD2 (5 bases). Germline V gives CDR1 MGHRA, CDR2 YSYEKL. Trimming left V 5 bases short and J 2 bases short, with 10 bases between. The length of the CDR3 is 13 residues.

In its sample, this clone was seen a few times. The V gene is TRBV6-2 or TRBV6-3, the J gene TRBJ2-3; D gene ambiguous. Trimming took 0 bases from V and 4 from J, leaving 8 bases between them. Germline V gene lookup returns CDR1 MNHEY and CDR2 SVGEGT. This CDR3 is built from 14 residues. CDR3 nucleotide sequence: TGTGCCAGCAGTTACTCCGAAGCTTCAGATACGCAGTATTTT. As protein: CASSYSEASDTQYF.

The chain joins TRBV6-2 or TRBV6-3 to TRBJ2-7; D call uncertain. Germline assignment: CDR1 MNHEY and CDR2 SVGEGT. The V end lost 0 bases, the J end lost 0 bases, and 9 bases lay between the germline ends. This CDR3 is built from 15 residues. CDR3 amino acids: CASSYSDTSSYEQYF. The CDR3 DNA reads TGTGCCAGCAGTTACTCTGACACCTCCTCCTACGAGCAGTACTTC.

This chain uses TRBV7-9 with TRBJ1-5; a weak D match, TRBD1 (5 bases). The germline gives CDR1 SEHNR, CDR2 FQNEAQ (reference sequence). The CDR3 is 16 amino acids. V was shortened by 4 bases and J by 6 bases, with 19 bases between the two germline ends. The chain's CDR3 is CASSSSQGTIFQPQHF. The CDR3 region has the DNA TGTGCCAGCAGCTCGTCGCAGGGTACCATCTTTCAGCCCCAGCATTTT.

The CDR3 DNA sequence: TGCGCCAGCAGCTTGGTTGGGGCTACGAACACCGGGGAGCTGTTTTTT. Protein product: CASSLVGATNTGELFF. The chain is built from TRBV5-1 and TRBJ2-2; a weak D match, TRBD1 (5 bases). CDR1 and CDR2 (germline): SGHRS, YFSETQ. With 0 bases removed from V and 0 bases from J, the gap between germline ends came to 9 bases. CDR3 length equals 16 residues.

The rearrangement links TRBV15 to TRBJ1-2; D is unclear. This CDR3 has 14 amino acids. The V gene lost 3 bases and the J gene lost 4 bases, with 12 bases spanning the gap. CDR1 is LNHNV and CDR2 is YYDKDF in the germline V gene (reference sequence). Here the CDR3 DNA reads TGTGCCACCAGCAGCCCCCCGGGGTCCTATGGCTACACCTTC. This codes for CATSSPPGSYGYTF.

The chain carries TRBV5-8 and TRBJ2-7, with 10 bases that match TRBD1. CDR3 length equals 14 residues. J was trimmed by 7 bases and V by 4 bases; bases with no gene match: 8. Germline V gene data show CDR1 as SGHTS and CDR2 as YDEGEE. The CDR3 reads CASSARQGAREQYF. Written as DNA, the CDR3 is TGTGCCAGCAGCGCAAGACAGGGGGCGAGAGAGCAGTACTTC.